The rows below give T cell receptor beta chains drawn from one sample of a study of CD8 T cells in Susac syndrome. One entry per CDR3 protein, called by TCRdb with MiXCR from the immunoSEQ multiplex PCR reads. Of some 180,000 distinct CDR3 sequences in the sample, over 90% were seen once. The sample taken for sequencing was CD4+ T cells from PBMCs. These receptor sequences come from a human donor with Susac syndrome. Each CDR3 is given with its conserved first and last residue. Fields, in order: V gene, D gene, clone size, J gene, CDR3 DNA, CDR3 protein. The D gene is left open where the match is weak. Clone size appears in some rows only: once, few, many, or a class for an expanded clone.

>TRBV7-2|NA|NA|TRBJ1-1
TGTGCCAGCAGCCCCACCCGACGGGGAGACACTGAAGCTTTCTTT
CASSPTRRGDTEAFF
>TRBV7-2|NA|NA|TRBJ2-1
TGTGCCAGCAGCTTAATAGGCGTCCGGGATGAGCAGTTCTTC
CASSLIGVRDEQFF
>TRBV20-1|NA|NA|TRBJ1-5
TGCAGTGCTAGAGATGGGGGACTGCATAGCAATCAGCCCCAGCATTTT
CSARDGGLHSNQPQHF
>TRBV20-1|TRBD2|NA|TRBJ2-3
TGCAGTGCACCAAGGACTAGCGGGGGGAGTACAGATACGCAGTATTTT
CSAPRTSGGSTDTQYF
>TRBV20-1|TRBD2|once|TRBJ2-3
TGCAGTGCTAGTAGCCCCTCCGGGCTAGCGGGAGGCACAGATACGCAGTATTTT
CSASSPSGLAGGTDTQYF
>TRBV14|NA|NA|TRBJ2-1
TGTGCCAGCAGCCGGGACAAGAGCTCCTACAATGAGCAGTTCTTC
CASSRDKSSYNEQFF
>TRBV6-2/TRBV6-3|NA|NA|TRBJ2-5
TGTGCCAGCAGTTCAGTTACAGGGCGAGAGACCCAGTACTTC
CASSSVTGRETQYF
>TRBV2|NA|once|TRBJ1-2
TGTGCCAGCAGGGACGGACAGCGGCCCTATGGCTACACCTTC
CASRDGQRPYGYTF
>TRBV20-1|TRBD2|NA|TRBJ2-3
TGCAGTGCCAGACTAGCGGGAGGAGTGACAGATACGCAGTATTTT
CSARLAGGVTDTQYF
>TRBV20-1|NA|NA|TRBJ2-5
TGCAGTGCCAATCCTTTGGGAGAGACCCAGTACTTC
CSANPLGETQYF
>TRBV7-2|TRBD2|NA|TRBJ2-1
TGTGCCAGCAGCTTAGGGGGAGGGAACTACAATGAGCAGTTCTTC
CASSLGGGNYNEQFF
>TRBV28|NA|once|TRBJ2-1
TGTGCCAGCAGTTTGACAGGCTCCTACAATGAGCAGTTCTTC
CASSLTGSYNEQFF
>TRBV4-2|TRBD1|NA|TRBJ1-3
TGTGCCAGCAGCCAAGGGGACAGGCGCAACTCTGGAAACACCATATATTTT
CASSQGDRRNSGNTIYF
>TRBV5-1|NA|NA|TRBJ2-5
TGCGCCAGCAGCTTAGAAGGGGGGCGGGCGACCCAGTACTTC
CASSLEGGRATQYF
>TRBV7-9|NA|NA|TRBJ2-7
TGTGCCAGCAGCTTGGGGGTTAGCGAGCAGTACTTC
CASSLGVSEQYF
>TRBV14|NA|NA|TRBJ1-1
TGTGCCAGCAGCCAACTGGAGACAAGCGCTGAAGCTTTCTTT
CASSQLETSAEAFF
>TRBV15|NA|NA|TRBJ1-1
TGTGCCACCAGCAGAGATCTACCGTCGAACACTGAAGCTTTCTTT
CATSRDLPSNTEAFF
>TRBV30|NA|NA|TRBJ1-4
TGTGCCTGGAGTGTACGCGGGGTAGGCGAAAAACTGTTTTTT
CAWSVRGVGEKLFF
>TRBV5-1|NA|NA|TRBJ2-7
TGCGCCAGCAGCTTGGCCGGTGTATACGAGCAGTACTTC
CASSLAGVYEQYF
>TRBV7-9|TRBD2|NA|TRBJ2-5
TGTGCCAGCAGCTTAAGCGGGGGTGAGACCCAGTACTTC
CASSLSGGETQYF
>TRBV5-1|NA|NA|TRBJ2-2
TGCGCCAGCAGCGAGACAGTGTCCACCGGGGAGCTGTTTTTT
CASSETVSTGELFF
>TRBV20-1|NA|NA|TRBJ1-2
TGCAGTGCCATCTTCCTGGGCTACACCTTC
CSAIFLGYTF
>TRBV4-3|NA|NA|TRBJ2-3
TGCGCCAGCAGCTCTACCGGCACAGATACGCAGTATTTT
CASSSTGTDTQYF
>TRBV7-2|NA|NA|TRBJ2-3
TGTGCCAGCAGCCGACAGACGGGACAACGAGATACGCAGTATTTT
CASSRQTGQRDTQYF
>TRBV9|NA|NA|TRBJ1-2
TGTGCCAGCAGCGTAGGGAGGTCAGCCCAGGGTGGCTACACCTTC
CASSVGRSAQGGYTF
>TRBV4-3|NA|NA|TRBJ2-6
TGCGCCAGCAGCCAGGACGGGCCAGGGGCCGGGGCCAACGTCCTGACTTTC
CASSQDGPGAGANVLTF
>TRBV11-3|TRBD2|NA|TRBJ2-3
TGTGCCAGCAGCTCACGGACTAGCAGAGATACGCAGTATTTT
CASSSRTSRDTQYF
>TRBV6-5|NA|NA|TRBJ1-5
TGTGCCAGCAGCGGGGGGTTTAGCAATCAGCCCCAGCATTTT
CASSGGFSNQPQHF
>TRBV30|NA|once|TRBJ2-4
TGTGCCTGTAAGGTGGTAGCCAAAAACATTCAGTACTTC
CACKVVAKNIQYF
>TRBV5-1|NA|NA|TRBJ2-7
TGCGCCAGCAGCTTGACACAGGGTGTCTACGAGCAGTACTTC
CASSLTQGVYEQYF
>TRBV7-2|NA|NA|TRBJ1-4
TGTGCCAGCAGCCCCAGCGGGACGGACCATGAAAAACTGTTTTTT
CASSPSGTDHEKLFF